This T cell receptor (beta chain) was profiled in a study of T cell repertoires in cytomegalovirus infection. At the level of the study: Evidence of both CMV infection and a matching HLA type came from public TCR beta signatures.

CDR1 and CDR2 (germline): SGHVT, SQSDAQ. The CDR3 is made up of 15 amino acids. V lost 1 base and J lost 2, with 11 bases in between. TCRdb re-called the reads with MiXCR, one entry per CDR3 protein. This table has approximately 1,000,000 distinct CDR3 sequences, 31% appearing once. Comments on this clonotype: Its specificity is not known.

Findings of the study overall: HLA-C-restricted, CMV-specific TCR beta clonotypes were dominant ex vivo.

The chain employs TRBV7-4 and TRBJ2-5; D is ambiguous. The starting material was cultured CD8+ T cells from PBMCs, obtained from culture after CMV antigen stimulation. This receptor was taken from a human donor in good health (CMV status not recorded). Some clones in this sample may be carry-over from other donors' samples. This CDR3 is CASSLVRTTQETQYF. The CDR3 nucleotides read TGTGCCAGCAGCTTAGTCCGGACCACTCAAGAGACCCAGTACTTC.